This TCR beta chain was identified during a study of cytomegalovirus exposure and HLA in healthy donors. PCR used 60 Vbeta primers and 13 Jbeta primers. TCRdb's table, derived via immunoSEQ multiplex PCR, lists solely in-frame clones and lacks some. The data hold 150,000 to 200,000 clones, with roughly 77% observed a single time. Germline-derived CDR1 and CDR2 are SEHNR and FQNEAQ (reference sequence). The trim removed 1 base at V and 7 bases at J, leaving 6 bases unmatched. This CDR3 comprises 14 residues. This clone was seen only a few times. Its target is not known. Study-level findings and limits: Apart from CMV serostatus, no immune exposure information was available. In a later analysis, HLA-C alleles had the fewest associated TCRs, DRB1 alleles the most.

This chain connects TRBV7-9 to TRBJ1-2; TRBD1 aligns across 7 bases. The sequence derives from a man aged 18 to 29 in good health and CMV-seropositive. The sequencing input was PBMCs. The CDR3: CASSLGDSGGGYTF. Written as DNA, the CDR3 is TGTGCCAGCAGCTTAGGGGACAGCGGGGGTGGCTACACCTTC.